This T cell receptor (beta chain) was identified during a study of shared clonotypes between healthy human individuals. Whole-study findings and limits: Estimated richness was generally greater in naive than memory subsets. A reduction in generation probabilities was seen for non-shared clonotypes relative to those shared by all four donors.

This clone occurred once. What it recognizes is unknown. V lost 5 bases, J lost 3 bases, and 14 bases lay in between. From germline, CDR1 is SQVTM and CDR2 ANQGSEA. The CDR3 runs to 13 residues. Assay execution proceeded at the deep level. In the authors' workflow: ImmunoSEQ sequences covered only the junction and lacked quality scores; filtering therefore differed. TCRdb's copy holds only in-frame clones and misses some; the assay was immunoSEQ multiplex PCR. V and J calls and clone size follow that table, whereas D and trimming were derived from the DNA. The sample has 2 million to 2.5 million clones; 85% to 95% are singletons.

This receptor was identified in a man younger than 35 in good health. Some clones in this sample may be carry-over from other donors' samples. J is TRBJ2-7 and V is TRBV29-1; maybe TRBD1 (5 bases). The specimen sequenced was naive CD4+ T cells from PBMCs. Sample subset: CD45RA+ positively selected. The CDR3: CSVFWPRGYEQYF. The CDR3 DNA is TGCAGCGTTTTCTGGCCAAGGGGCTACGAGCAGTACTTC.